Sequencing of this T cell receptor (beta chain) was carried out in a study of regulatory T cells in long-lasting Graves disease. To note about this clonotype: Antigen unknown. A much larger clone lies a single base off, so this may be a read error.

The CDR3 is made up of 16 amino acids. Germline V gene lookup returns CDR1 DFQATT and CDR2 SNEGSKA (reference sequence). Notes on the study in general: Persistent disease preferred TRBV28, TRBJ1-2 and TRBJ2-5; new disease, TRBV20-1 and TRBJ2-1.

Specified time point: newly diagnosed GD, antithyroid drugs for less than 3 months. PBMC-derived RNA was used for the TCR library. To make TCR beta libraries, researchers used iRepertoire HTBI primers and Arm-PCR of CDR3 regions. Each CDR3 protein gets one entry after TCRdb re-called the multiplex PCR reads with MiXCR. The sample contains some 500,000 distinct CDR3 sequences, roughly 16% of which appear only once. This sample also appeared in a second study, on T cells in Graves' hyperthyroidism and ophthalmopathy. That work contributes: Patients aged 18 to 65 had newly diagnosed hyperthyroidism that had lasted under 2 months. Exclusion of patients followed from uncontrolled infection, other autoimmune disease, pregnancy or lactation. Ophthalmopathy was separated from stable hyperthyroidism by a 13 V-J model.

The starting material was peripheral blood mononuclear cells (PBMCs), obtained at new diagnosis, from a patient treated with antithyroid drugs. The sequence was collected from a woman aged 35 to 60 with Graves disease. V is TRBV20-1 and J is TRBJ2-3, with TRBD2 matching 8 bases. As DNA, the CDR3 is TGCGGTGCTACCGGGGGGGATGAAGCTAGCACAGATACGCAGTATTTT. This codes for CGATGGDEASTDTQYF.